These 12 T cell receptor beta chains came from one sample sequenced in a study of blood T cell repertoires in COVID-19. The method was immunoSEQ multiplex PCR; TCRdb's version includes in-frame clones alone and lacks a portion of them. The sample contains about 59,000 clones, around 80% of which appear only once. Sequences were obtained from peripheral blood. Receptor source: a man between 60 and 70 years old with acute or convalescent COVID-19.

The sample holds one count of this clone. This CDR3 fails to terminate in the conserved phenylalanine or tryptophan, so it likely reflects a read error. The limits of the CDR3 on the DNA are not certain, so only TCRdb's listed CDR3 is given. The gene calls are TRBV23-1 and TRBJ2-6; the table's D call, TRBD2, was not checked against the DNA. TRBV23-1 counts as an open reading frame of uncertain function. The CDR3 contains 10 residues when both ends are counted. CDR3 in amino acids: CASSPPRPES.

The genes are TRBV2 and TRBJ2-2; 13 bases line up with TRBD2. This CDR3 is built from 16 residues. The junction had 5 bases not matched to a gene; V was cut back by 7 bases and J by 3 bases. The V gene's germline CDR1 is SNHLY and CDR2 FYNNEI. The CDR3 here is CASTPGTSGDTGELFF. In DNA form, the CDR3 reads TGTGCCAGCACCCCCGGGACTAGCGGGGACACCGGGGAGCTGTTTTTT.

The CDR3 here is CASHRDRNTEAFF. The CDR3 coding sequence is TGTGCCAGTCATCGGGACAGGAACACTGAAGCTTTCTTT. This rearrangement joins TRBV19 to TRBJ1-1; 7 bases match TRBD1. CDR1 LNHDA and CDR2 SQIVND come from the germline V gene (reference sequence). There are 13 residues in the CDR3. Trimming cost V 8 bases and J 1 base; bases outside gene matches: 4.

V is TRBV9 and J is TRBJ2-7; maybe TRBD1 (6 bases). Looked up from germline, CDR1 is SGDLS and CDR2 is YYNGEE. V lost 4 bases and J 10 bases, leaving 21 bases between the germline ends. This CDR3 comprises 14 residues. As DNA, the CDR3 is TGTGCCAGCAGCTCCCACAGGGAAATCTACGGTCAGTACTTC. It is translated as CASSSHREIYGQYF.

This clone was detected only once. The chain is built from TRBV5-1 and TRBJ2-4, with D hard to call. The germline V gene has CDR1 SGHRS and CDR2 YFSETQ. This CDR3 region has 15 residues. Trimming left V 4 bases short and J 0 bases short, with 11 bases between. The CDR3 sequence is CASSQEELAKNIQYF. The DNA of the CDR3 is TGCGCCAGCAGCCAGGAAGAACTAGCCAAAAACATTCAGTACTTC.

V usage is TRBV7-9 and J usage is TRBJ1-6; D unclear. Trimming stripped 3 bases from V and 8 bases from J, with 11 bases between. This CDR3 region has 14 residues. The germline gives CDR1 SEHNR, CDR2 FQNEAQ (reference sequence). CDR3 nucleotide sequence: TGTGCCAGCAGCTTCGGGGTTGGCGATTCACCCCTCCACTTT. Its protein is CASSFGVGDSPLHF.

The V gene is TRBV6-5, the J gene TRBJ1-4; D perhaps matches TRBD1 (5 bases). Trimming shortened V by 7 bases and J by 7 bases, and 19 bases separated the two germline ends. The CDR3 is made up of 15 amino acids. CDR1 and CDR2 from the germline V gene are MNHEY and SVGAGI. The CDR3 is CASTKNRGEAEKLFF. The CDR3 bases are TGTGCCAGCACAAAAAACCGGGGGGAGGCTGAAAAACTGTTTTTT.

The chain uses TRBV11-3 and TRBJ2-7, with a weak D call TRBD2 (6 bases). This CDR3 is 14 amino acids long. V lost 0 bases to trimming and J lost 7 bases, with 13 bases between them. The V gene's germline CDR1 is SGHNT and CDR2 YENEEA. CDR3 sequence (DNA): TGTGCCAGCAGCTTAGAACCGGGAGTCGGGGAGCAGTACTTC. Its translation is CASSLEPGVGEQYF.

The gene calls are TRBV18 and TRBJ1-5; a weak D match, TRBD1 (5 bases). Deletions cut 6 bases from V and 5 bases from J, with 17 bases between. The CDR3 sequence is 15 residues long. Germline lookup yields CDR1 KGHSH and CDR2 LQKENI. This chain's CDR3 is CASSRDLGGDQPQHF. The CDR3 DNA sequence: TGTGCCAGCTCCCGGGACCTCGGGGGGGATCAGCCCCAGCATTTT.

This rearrangement joins TRBV5-1 to TRBJ1-2, with 10 bases fitting TRBD1. The germline CDR1 and CDR2 sequences are SGHRS and YFSETQ. The CDR3 length is 17 residues. With V trimmed by 1 base and J by 8 bases, 14 bases remained unmatched. The CDR3 DNA is TGCGCCAGCAGCTTGCGACAGGGGGCCCTTGGGTCGGACGGCTACACCTTC. It encodes CASSLRQGALGSDGYTF.

The J gene is TRBJ1-4, the V gene TRBV19; TRBD1 is a possible D gene (5 bases). CDR1 is LNHDA and CDR2 is SQIVND in the germline V gene (reference sequence). Trimming shortened V by 5 bases and J by 8 bases, and 15 bases separated the two germline ends. The CDR3 is 14 residues long. The CDR3 DNA reads as TGTGCCAGTAGTCTGGGGCGTACGGGCGAAAAACTGTTTTTT. Its translation is CASSLGRTGEKLFF.

This chain uses TRBV6-5 with TRBJ1-1, with D possibly matching TRBD1 (5 bases). The V gene lost 6 bases and the J gene lost 4 bases, with 12 bases spanning the gap. Looked up from germline, CDR1 is MNHEY and CDR2 is SVGAGI. This CDR3 has 13 residues. For the CDR3, the DNA is TGTGCCAGCAGGACGGTGGGGGGCACTGAAGCTTTCTTT. Protein: CASRTVGGTEAFF.